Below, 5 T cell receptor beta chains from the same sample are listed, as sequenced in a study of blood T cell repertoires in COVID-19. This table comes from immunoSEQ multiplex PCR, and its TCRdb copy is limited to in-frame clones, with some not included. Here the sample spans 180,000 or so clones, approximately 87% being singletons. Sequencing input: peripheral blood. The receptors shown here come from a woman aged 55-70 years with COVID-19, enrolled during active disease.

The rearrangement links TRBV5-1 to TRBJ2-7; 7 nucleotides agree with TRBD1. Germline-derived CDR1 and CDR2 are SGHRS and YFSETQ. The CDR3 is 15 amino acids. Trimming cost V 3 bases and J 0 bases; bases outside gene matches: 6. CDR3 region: CASSYLRTGSYEQYF. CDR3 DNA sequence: TGCGCCAGCAGCTATCTAAGGACAGGCTCCTACGAGCAGTACTTC.

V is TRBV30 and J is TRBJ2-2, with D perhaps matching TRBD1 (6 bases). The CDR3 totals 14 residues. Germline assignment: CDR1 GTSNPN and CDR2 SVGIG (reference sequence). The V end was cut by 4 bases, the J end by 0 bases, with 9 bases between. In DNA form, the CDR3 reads TGTGCCTGGATTTGGGGGCCGAACACCGGGGAGCTGTTTTTT. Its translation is CAWIWGPNTGELFF.

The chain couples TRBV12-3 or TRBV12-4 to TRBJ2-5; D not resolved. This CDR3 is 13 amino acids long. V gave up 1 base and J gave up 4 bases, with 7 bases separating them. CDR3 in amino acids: CASSLGHGETQYF. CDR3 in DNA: TGTGCCAGCAGTTTAGGACATGGAGAGACCCAGTACTTC.

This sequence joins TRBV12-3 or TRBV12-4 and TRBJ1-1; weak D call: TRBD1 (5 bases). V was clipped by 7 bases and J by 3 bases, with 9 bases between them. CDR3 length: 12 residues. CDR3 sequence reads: CASTPGYTEAFF. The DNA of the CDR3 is TGTGCCAGCACTCCAGGGTACACTGAAGCTTTCTTT.

The CDR3 nucleotides read TGTGCCAGCAGTTATCTTACAGGGGGTTTCTCTGAAGCTTTCTTT. Protein sequence: CASSYLTGGFSEAFF. The chain combines TRBV6-2 or TRBV6-3 with TRBJ1-1, with 8 positions matching TRBD1. CDR1 and CDR2 from the germline V gene are MNHEY and SVGEGT. The CDR3 consists of 15 residues. With V trimmed by 3 bases and J by 6 bases, 9 bases remained unmatched.